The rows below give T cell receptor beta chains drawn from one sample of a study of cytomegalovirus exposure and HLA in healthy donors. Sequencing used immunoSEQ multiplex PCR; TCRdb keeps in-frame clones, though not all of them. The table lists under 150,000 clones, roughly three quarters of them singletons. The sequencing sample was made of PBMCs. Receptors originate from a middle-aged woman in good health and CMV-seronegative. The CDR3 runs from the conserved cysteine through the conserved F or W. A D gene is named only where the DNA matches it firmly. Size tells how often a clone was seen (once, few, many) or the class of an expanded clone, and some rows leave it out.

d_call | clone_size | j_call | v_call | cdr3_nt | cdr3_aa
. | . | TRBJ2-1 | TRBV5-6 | TGTGCCAGCAGCTTGGGGGGCGCCACGGATCGGGAGCAGTTCTTC | CASSLGGATDREQFF
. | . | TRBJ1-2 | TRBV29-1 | TGCAGCGTTGGCCCCCCCGGTGCTAACTATGGCTACACCTTC | CSVGPPGANYGYTF
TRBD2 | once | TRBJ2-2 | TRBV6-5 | TGTGCCAGCAGTTACTCGGGGCTAGCGGTCACCGGGGAGCTGTTTTTT | CASSYSGLAVTGELFF
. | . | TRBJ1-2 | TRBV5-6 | TGTGCCAGCAGCTTGGGGCGACAGAATGGCTACACCTTC | CASSLGRQNGYTF
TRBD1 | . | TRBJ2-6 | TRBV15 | TGTGCCACCAGCAGGGACAGGGCGACTGGGGCCAACGTCCTGACTTTC | CATSRDRATGANVLTF
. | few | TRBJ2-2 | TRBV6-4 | TGTGCCAGCAGTGACTCTAAAGACTACACCGGGGAGCTGTTTTTT | CASSDSKDYTGELFF
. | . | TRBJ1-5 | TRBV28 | TGTGCCAGCAGTTTACCGGACTTCTCGCCCCAGCATTTT | CASSLPDFSPQHF
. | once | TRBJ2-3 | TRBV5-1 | TGCGCCAGCCGCCCGCCTAGTGAGGGTACGCAGTATTTT | CASRPPSEGTQYF
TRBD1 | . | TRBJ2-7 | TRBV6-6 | TGTGCCAGCAGTTACCCGGGACAGAGGACCTACGAGCAGTACTTC | CASSYPGQRTYEQYF
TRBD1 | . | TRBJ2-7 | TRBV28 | TGTGCCAGCAGGTTAGAGGGGGCAGGCTCCTACGAGCAGTACTTC | CASRLEGAGSYEQYF
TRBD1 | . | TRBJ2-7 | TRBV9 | TGTGCCAGCAGCCCCTGGGGACAGATGGGATCCTACGAGCAGTACTTC | CASSPWGQMGSYEQYF
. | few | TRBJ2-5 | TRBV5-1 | TGCGCCAGCAGCCCCAACGGACAGCAAGAGACCCAGTACTTC | CASSPNGQQETQYF
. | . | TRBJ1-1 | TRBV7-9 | TGTGCCAGCAGCTCTCACACTGAAGCTTTCTTT | CASSSHTEAFF
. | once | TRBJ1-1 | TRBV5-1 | TGCGCCAGCAGCTTGGTTAGGGGAACTGAAGCTTTCTTT | CASSLVRGTEAFF
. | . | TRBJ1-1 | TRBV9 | TGTGCCAGCAGCGTATCTCTAATGAACACTGAAGCTTTCTTT | CASSVSLMNTEAFF
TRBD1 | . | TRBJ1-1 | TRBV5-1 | TGCGCCAGCAGCCTCCGGGACAGGGGCCCAAGGGGTGAAGCTTTCTTT | CASSLRDRGPRGEAFF
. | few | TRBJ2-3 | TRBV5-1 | TGCGCCAGCAGCTCCCAACCACTCGGGGATACGCAGTATTTT | CASSSQPLGDTQYF
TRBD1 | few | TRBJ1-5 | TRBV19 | TGTGCCAGTAGCAAAACTGACAGGGCCCATCAGCCCCAGCATTTT | CASSKTDRAHQPQHF
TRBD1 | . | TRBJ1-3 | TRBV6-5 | TGTGCCAGCAGAGGACAGGCCCGAAACACCATATATTTT | CASRGQARNTIYF
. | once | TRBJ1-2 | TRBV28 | TGTGCCAGCAGCTCTATCCCGGGCTATGGCTACACCTTC | CASSSIPGYGYTF
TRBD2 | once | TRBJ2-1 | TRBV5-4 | TGTGCCAGCAGCTTGGCCGGCACTCCTAGCGGGAGGCACAATGAGCAGTTCTTC | CASSLAGTPSGRHNEQFF
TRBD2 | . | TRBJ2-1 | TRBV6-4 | TGTGCCAGCAGTGCATTCGGGACTAGCGATATCGATGAGCAGTTCTTC | CASSAFGTSDIDEQFF
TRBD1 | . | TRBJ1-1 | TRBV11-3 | TGTGCCAGCAGCTTAGATGGACAGGTGAACACTGAAGCTTTCTTT | CASSLDGQVNTEAFF
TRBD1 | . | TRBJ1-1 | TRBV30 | TGTGCCTGGAGTGTACAGGGGGTGACTGAAGCTTTCTTT | CAWSVQGVTEAFF
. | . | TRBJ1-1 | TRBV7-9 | TGTTCCAGCAGCTCCCCTCACTTACAGGGAAACACTGAAGCTTTCTTT | CSSSSPHLQGNTEAFF
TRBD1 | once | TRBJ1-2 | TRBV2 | TGTGCCAGCAGTGAACAGGGGGGCTATGGCTACACCTTC | CASSEQGGYGYTF
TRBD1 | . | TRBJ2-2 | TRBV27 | TGTGCCAGCAGTTCCGTTAGACAGGGGACTCCTTTGGAGCTGTTTTTT | CASSSVRQGTPLELFF
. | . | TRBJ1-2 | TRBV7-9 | TGTGCCAGCAGCTTAGCCCTACCGGGTCTTCCTTACTATGGCTACACCTTC | CASSLALPGLPYYGYTF
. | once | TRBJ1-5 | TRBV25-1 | TGTGCCAGCAGTGATTCAGAACAGGGTCCCCAGCATTTT | CASSDSEQGPQHF
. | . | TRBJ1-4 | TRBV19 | TGTGCCAGTAGCAGCCGAATGGGGGGAGAAGAGGAAAAACTGTTTTTT | CASSSRMGGEEEKLFF
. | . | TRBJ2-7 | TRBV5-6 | TGTGCCAGCAGCTGGGGCCAGGTTTACGAGCAGTACTTC | CASSWGQVYEQYF
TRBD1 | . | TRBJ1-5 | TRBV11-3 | TGTGCCAGCAGCCCATTCCCGCTTCGGGACAGACAAAATCAGCCCCAGCATTTT | CASSPFPLRDRQNQPQHF
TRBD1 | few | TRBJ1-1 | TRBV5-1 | TGCGCCAGCAGCCTGTCCGGGACAGGGGCAGAAGCTTTCTTT | CASSLSGTGAEAFF
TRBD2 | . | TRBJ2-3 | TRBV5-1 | TGCGCCAGCAGCACTAGCGGGAGAACAGATACGCAGTATTTT | CASSTSGRTDTQYF
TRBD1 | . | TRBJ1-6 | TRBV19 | TGTGCCAGTAGTACCACAGGGGGACGCTCCTATAATTCACCCCTCCACTTT | CASSTTGGRSYNSPLHF
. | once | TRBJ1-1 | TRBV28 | TGTGCCAGCAGTTTAATGTTGGGCGCTGAAGCTTTCTTT | CASSLMLGAEAFF
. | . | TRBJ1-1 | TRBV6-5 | TGTGCCAGCAGTTATGACAGATTGAACACTGAAGCTTTCTTT | CASSYDRLNTEAFF
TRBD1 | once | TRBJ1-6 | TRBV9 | TGTGCCAGCAGCGGAGGGACAGTCCTCGGGACACCCCTCCACTTT | CASSGGTVLGTPLHF
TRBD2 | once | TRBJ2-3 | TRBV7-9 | TGTGCCAGCAGCTTAGGGACTAGCGGAGGCACAGATACGCAGTATTTT | CASSLGTSGGTDTQYF
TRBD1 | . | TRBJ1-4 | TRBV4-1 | TGCGCCAGCAGCCTTCCGGACAGGGAAGGGGAAAAACTGTTTTTT | CASSLPDREGEKLFF
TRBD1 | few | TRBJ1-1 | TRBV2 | TGTGCCAGCAGTAGACAGGGGGCTCGGTACACTGAAGCTTTCTTT | CASSRQGARYTEAFF
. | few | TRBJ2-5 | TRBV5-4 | TGTGCCAGCAGCCTAGTAGCGGACCAAGAGACCCAGTACTTC | CASSLVADQETQYF
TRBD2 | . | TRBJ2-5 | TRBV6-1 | TGTGCCAGCCCCCCTAGCGGGGATCAAGAGACCCAGTACTTC | CASPPSGDQETQYF
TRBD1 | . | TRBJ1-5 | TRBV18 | TGTGCCAGCTCACCAACAGGGGGCCGGCAGCCCCAGCATTTT | CASSPTGGRQPQHF
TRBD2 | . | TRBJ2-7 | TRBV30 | TGTGCCTGGGGCGGGACTAGCGGGAGTAACGAGCAGTACTTC | CAWGGTSGSNEQYF